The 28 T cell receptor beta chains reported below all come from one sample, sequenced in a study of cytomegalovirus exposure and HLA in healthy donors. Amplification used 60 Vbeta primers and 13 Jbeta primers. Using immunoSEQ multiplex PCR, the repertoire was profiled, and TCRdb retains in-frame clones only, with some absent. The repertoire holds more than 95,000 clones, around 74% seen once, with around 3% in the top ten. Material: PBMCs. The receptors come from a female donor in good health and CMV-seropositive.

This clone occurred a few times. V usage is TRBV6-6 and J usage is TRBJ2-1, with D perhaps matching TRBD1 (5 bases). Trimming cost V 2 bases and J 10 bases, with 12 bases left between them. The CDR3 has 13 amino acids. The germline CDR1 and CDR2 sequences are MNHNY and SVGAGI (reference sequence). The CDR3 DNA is TGTGCCAGCAGTTACCCGACAGTGAGGGAGCAGTTCTTC. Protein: CASSYPTVREQFF.

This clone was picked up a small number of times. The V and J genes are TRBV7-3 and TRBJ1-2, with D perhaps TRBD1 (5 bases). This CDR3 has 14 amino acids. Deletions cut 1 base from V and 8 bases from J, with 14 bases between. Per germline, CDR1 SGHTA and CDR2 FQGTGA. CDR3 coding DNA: TGTGCCAGCAGCTTAAGGGGAACGGGGGGAGGCTACACCTTC. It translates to CASSLRGTGGGYTF.

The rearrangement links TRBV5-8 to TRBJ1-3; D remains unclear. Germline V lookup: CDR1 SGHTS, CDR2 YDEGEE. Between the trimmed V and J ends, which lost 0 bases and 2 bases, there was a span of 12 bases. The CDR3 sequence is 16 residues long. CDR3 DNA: TGTGCCAGCAGCTTGGCCGGGTCACGGGCTGGAAACACCATATATTTT. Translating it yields CASSLAGSRAGNTIYF.

CDR3 bases: TGTGCCAGCAGCGTAGCGGGAGGCCAGGCCGGGGAGCTGTTTTTT. It codes for CASSVAGGQAGELFF. The chain has TRBV9 and TRBJ2-2; 7 bases agree with TRBD2. Germline CDR1 reads SGDLS; CDR2 reads YYNGEE. The V and J ends lost 0 bases and 6 bases, in that order; junction bases with no gene match: 5. CDR3 length: 15 residues.

The DNA for the CDR3 is TGCGCCAGCAGCCCCCGACAGATCTCCTACAATGAGCAGTTCTTC. This translates into CASSPRQISYNEQFF. The rearrangement joins TRBV4-3 to TRBJ2-1; D may be TRBD1 (5 bases). Germline loops: CDR1 LGHNA, CDR2 YSLEER. The CDR3 is made up of 15 amino acids. V was shortened by 4 bases and J by 0 bases, with 10 bases between the two germline ends.

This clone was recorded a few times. The CDR3 region is CASSEWGRNEQFF. In DNA, the CDR3 is TGTGCCAGCAGTGAATGGGGGCGCAATGAGCAGTTCTTC. The chain employs TRBV25-1 and TRBJ2-1; possible D gene TRBD1, 6 bases. Germline CDR1 MGHDK, CDR2 SYGVNS. V shed 1 base and J shed 6 bases, with 7 bases lying between them. The CDR3 is 13 residues long.

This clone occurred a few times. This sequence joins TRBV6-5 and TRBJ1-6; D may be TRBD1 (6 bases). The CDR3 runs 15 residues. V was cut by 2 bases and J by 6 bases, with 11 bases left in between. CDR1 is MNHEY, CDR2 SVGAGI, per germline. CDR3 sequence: CASSYRDTTNSPLHF. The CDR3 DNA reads TGTGCCAGCAGTTACCGGGACACCACTAATTCACCCCTCCACTTT.

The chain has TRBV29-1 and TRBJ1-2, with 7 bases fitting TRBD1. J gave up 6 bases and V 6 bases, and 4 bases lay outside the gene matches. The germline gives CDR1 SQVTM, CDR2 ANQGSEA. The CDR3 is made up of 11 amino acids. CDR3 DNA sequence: TGCAGCGTGACTAGGGGGCATGGCTACACCTTC. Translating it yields CSVTRGHGYTF.

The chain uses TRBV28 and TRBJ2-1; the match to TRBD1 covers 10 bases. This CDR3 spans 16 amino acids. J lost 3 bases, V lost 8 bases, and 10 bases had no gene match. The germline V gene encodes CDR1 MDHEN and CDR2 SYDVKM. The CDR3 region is CASGNPGQGIYNEQFF. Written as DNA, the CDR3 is TGTGCCAGCGGGAATCCGGGACAGGGGATCTACAATGAGCAGTTCTTC.

This CDR3 is CASSQDRSSGGPRPSTDTQYF. The CDR3 nucleotides are TGTGCCAGCAGCCAAGATCGGAGTAGCGGGGGGCCTCGACCTAGCACAGATACGCAGTATTTT. This chain connects TRBV4-2 to TRBJ2-3, with 10 bases that match TRBD2. This CDR3 is 21 amino acids long. Unmatched junction bases numbered 15, after V lost 0 bases and J lost 0 bases. Per the germline V gene, CDR1 is LGHNA and CDR2 is YNFKEQ.

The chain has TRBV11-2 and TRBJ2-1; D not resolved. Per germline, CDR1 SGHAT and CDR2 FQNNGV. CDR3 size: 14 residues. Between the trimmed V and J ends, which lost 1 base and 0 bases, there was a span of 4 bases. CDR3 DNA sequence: TGTGCCAGCAGCTTAGCGAGCTCCTACAATGAGCAGTTCTTC. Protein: CASSLASSYNEQFF.

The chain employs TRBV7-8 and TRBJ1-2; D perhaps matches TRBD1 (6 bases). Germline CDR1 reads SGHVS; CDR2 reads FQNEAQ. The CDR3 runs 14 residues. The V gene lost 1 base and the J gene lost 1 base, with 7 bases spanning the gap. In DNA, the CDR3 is TGTGCCAGCAGCTTAGGGACAGTTAACTATGGCTACACCTTC. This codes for CASSLGTVNYGYTF.

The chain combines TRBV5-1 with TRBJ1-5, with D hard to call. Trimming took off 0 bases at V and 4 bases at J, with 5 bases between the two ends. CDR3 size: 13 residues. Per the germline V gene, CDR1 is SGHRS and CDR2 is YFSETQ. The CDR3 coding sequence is TGCGCCAGCAGCTTGGACAGTAATCAGCCCCAGCATTTT. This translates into CASSLDSNQPQHF.

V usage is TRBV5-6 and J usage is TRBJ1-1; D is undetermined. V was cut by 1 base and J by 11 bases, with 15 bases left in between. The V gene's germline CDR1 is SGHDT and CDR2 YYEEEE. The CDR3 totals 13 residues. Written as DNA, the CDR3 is TGTGCCAGCAGCTTGAGTCCGGAAACCGGGGCTTTCTTT. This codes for CASSLSPETGAFF.

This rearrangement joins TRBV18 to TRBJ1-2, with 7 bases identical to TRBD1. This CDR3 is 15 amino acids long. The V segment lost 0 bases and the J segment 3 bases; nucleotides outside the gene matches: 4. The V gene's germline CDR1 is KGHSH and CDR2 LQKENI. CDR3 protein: CASSPPNRGHYGYTF. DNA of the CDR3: TGTGCCAGCTCACCACCGAACAGGGGTCACTATGGCTACACCTTC.

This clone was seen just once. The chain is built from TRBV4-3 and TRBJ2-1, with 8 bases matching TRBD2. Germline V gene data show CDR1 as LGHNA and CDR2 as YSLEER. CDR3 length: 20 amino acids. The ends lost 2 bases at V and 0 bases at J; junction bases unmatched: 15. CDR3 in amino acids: CASSQPALADETYSYNEQFF. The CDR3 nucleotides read TGCGCCAGCAGCCAACCCGCACTAGCGGACGAAACCTACTCCTACAATGAGCAGTTCTTC.

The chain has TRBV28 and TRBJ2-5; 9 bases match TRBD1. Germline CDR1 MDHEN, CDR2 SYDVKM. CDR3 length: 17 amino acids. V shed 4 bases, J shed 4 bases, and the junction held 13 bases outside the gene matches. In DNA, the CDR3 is TGTGCCAGCAGTTCCACGTCGGGACAGGGAAGGGGAGAGACCCAGTACTTC. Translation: CASSSTSGQGRGETQYF.

CDR3 protein: CASVRSGNQPQHF. The DNA of the CDR3 is TGTGCCAGCGTGAGGTCGGGCAATCAGCCCCAGCATTTT. The chain employs TRBV2 and TRBJ1-5; no reliable D call. CDR3 length equals 13 residues. The V gene's germline CDR1 is SNHLY and CDR2 FYNNEI. V gave up 8 bases and J gave up 2 bases, with 10 bases separating them.

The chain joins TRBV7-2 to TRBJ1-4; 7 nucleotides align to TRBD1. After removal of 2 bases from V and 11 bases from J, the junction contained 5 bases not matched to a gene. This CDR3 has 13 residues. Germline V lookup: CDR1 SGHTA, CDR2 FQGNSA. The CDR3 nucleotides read TGTGCCAGCAGCTTAACAGGGGTTCAGAAACTGTTTTTT. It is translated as CASSLTGVQKLFF.

CDR3 bases: TGTGCCAGCAGCTGGACAGGGCAAGAGACCCAGTACTTC. It codes for CASSWTGQETQYF. V is TRBV9 and J is TRBJ2-5, with 8 bases lining up with TRBD1. The CDR3 contains 13 residues. The V segment lost 4 bases and the J segment 2 bases; nucleotides outside the gene matches: 1. Germline V gives CDR1 SGDLS, CDR2 YYNGEE.

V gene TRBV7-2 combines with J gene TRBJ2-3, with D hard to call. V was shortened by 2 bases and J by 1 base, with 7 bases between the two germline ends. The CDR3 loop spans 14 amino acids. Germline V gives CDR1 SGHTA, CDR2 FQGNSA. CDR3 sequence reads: CASSLNPGTDTQYF. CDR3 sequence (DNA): TGTGCCAGCAGCTTAAACCCGGGCACAGATACGCAGTATTTT.

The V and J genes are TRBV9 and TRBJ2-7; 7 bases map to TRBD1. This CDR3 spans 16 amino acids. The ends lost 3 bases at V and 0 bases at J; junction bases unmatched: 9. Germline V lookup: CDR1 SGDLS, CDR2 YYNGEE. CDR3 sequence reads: CASSASQQGPSYEQYF. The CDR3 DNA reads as TGTGCCAGCAGCGCATCACAACAGGGGCCCTCCTACGAGCAGTACTTC.

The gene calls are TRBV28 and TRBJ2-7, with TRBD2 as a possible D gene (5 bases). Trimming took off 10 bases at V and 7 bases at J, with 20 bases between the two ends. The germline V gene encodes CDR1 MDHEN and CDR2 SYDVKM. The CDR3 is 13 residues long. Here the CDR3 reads CATTRALLGEQYF. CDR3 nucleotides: TGTGCCACCACGAGGGCCCTTTTGGGAGAGCAGTACTTC.

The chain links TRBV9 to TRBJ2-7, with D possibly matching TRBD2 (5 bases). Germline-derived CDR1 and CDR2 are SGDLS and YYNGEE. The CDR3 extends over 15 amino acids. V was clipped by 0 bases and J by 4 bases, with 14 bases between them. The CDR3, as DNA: TGTGCCAGCAGCGTAGATGCCTCCGGGATATACGAGCAGTACTTC. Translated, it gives CASSVDASGIYEQYF.

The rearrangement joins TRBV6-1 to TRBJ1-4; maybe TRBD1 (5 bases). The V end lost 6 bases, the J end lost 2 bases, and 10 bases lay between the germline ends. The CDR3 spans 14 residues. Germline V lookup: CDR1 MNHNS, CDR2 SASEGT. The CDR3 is CASSRQSTNEKLFF. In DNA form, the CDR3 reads TGTGCCAGCAGCAGACAGTCTACTAATGAAAAACTGTTTTTT.

CDR3 in amino acids: CASSYTNTEAFF. CDR3 DNA sequence: TGTGCCAGCAGCTACACGAACACTGAAGCTTTCTTT. The chain uses TRBV7-9 and TRBJ1-1; D unresolved. The V gene's germline CDR1 is SEHNR and CDR2 FQNEAQ (reference sequence). This CDR3 spans 12 amino acids. V shed 4 bases and J shed 1 base, with 4 bases lying between them.

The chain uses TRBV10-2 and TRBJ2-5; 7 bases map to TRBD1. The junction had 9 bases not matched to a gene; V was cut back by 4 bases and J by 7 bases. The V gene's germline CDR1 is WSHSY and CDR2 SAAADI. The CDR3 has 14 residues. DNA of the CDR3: TGCGCCAGCAGTGGGACAGGTGGGCTGGGGACCCAGTACTTC. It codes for CASSGTGGLGTQYF.

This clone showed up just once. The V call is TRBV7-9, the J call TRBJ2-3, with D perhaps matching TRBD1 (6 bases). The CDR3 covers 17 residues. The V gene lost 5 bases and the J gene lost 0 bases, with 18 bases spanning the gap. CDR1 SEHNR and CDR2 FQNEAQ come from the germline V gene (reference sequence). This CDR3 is CASSLGTQGISTDTQYF. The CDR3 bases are TGTGCCAGCAGCCTGGGAACCCAGGGGATTAGCACAGATACGCAGTATTTT.